The source of this T cell receptor beta chain is a study of cytomegalovirus exposure and HLA in healthy donors. Whole-study findings and limits: As was reported, the classifier diagnosed cytomegalovirus status with high specificity and sensitivity. The study put 150 or so TCR beta chains on its list as cytomegalovirus-associated. In the 90 to 150 validation repertoires, about 94% of cluster scores exceeded 0, per a later analysis.

This clone was counted between two and nine times. Antigen specificity is unknown. The table came from immunoSEQ multiplex PCR; TCRdb's copy has only in-frame clones and leaves some out. This table has approximately 170,000 clones, around 85% appearing once. The specimen sequenced was PBMCs. This TCR derives from a young man in good health and CMV-seropositive.

The CDR3: CATGPPHSYEQYF. The CDR3 coding sequence is TGTGCCACCGGTCCCCCTCACAGCTACGAGCAGTACTTC. The rearrangement uses TRBV10-3 and TRBJ2-7, with D unresolved. Germline CDR1 ENHRY, CDR2 SYGVKD. The CDR3 has 13 amino acids. Trimming took 10 bases from V and 3 from J, leaving 16 bases between them.